One and the same sample provided the 11 T cell receptor beta chains below, sequenced in a study of beta chain features in type 1 diabetes. Reverse transcribing all isolated RNA meant expressed TCRB transcripts were sequenced. TCRdb's copy holds only in-frame clones and misses some; the assay was immunoSEQ multiplex PCR. The repertoire has 240,000 or so clones, 25% to 30% of them found once; the top ten carry 4%. The sequencing sample was made of central memory CD4+ T cells from blood. These receptors all stem from a man aged 30 to 45 in good health.

This clone was found a few times. V gene TRBV5-1 combines with J gene TRBJ2-1; 8 bases align to TRBD2. CDR1 and CDR2 from the germline V gene are SGHRS and YFSETQ. This CDR3 comprises 15 residues. After removal of 4 bases from V and 8 bases from J, the junction contained 11 bases not matched to a gene. CDR3 region: CASSPRTGGDDEQFF. The DNA for the CDR3 is TGCGCCAGCAGCCCCCGGACGGGGGGGGACGATGAGCAGTTCTTC.

The chain links TRBV5-4 to TRBJ2-2; perhaps TRBD2 as D (5 bases). The V end lost 0 bases, the J end lost 1 base, and 7 bases lay between the germline ends. Germline V CDR1 and CDR2: SGHNT, YYREEE (reference sequence). The CDR3 spans 15 residues. CDR3 DNA: TGTGCCAGCAGCTTGGCGGGGTTGAACACCGGGGAGCTGTTTTTT. Amino acid sequence: CASSLAGLNTGELFF.

V usage is TRBV9 and J usage is TRBJ2-7, with TRBD1 matching 10 bases. Germline loops: CDR1 SGDLS, CDR2 YYNGEE. V lost 7 bases and J lost 6; bases outside the gene matches: 7. The CDR3 runs 13 residues. The CDR3 bases are TGTGCCAGCTCCCGGGACAGGGGCTCCGAGCAGTACTTC. This sequence encodes CASSRDRGSEQYF.

The chain uses TRBV19 and TRBJ1-1; D is ambiguous. CDR3 length: 13 amino acids. V lost 5 bases, J lost 3 bases, and 10 bases lay in between. The V gene's germline CDR1 is LNHDA and CDR2 SQIVND (reference sequence). The CDR3 loop is CASSFSGDTEAFF. CDR3 nucleotides: TGTGCCAGTAGTTTTAGCGGGGACACTGAAGCTTTCTTT.

A remark on this clone: The same CDR3 arises from other DNA sequences in this sample as well. J is TRBJ2-1 and V is TRBV5-6; D gene ambiguous. Germline V gives CDR1 SGHDT, CDR2 YYEEEE. CDR3 length: 11 residues. Trimming cost V 0 bases and J 12 bases, with 7 bases left between them. The CDR3 reads CASSLGGRQFF. The DNA of the CDR3 is TGTGCCAGCAGCTTGGGCGGACGGCAGTTCTTC.

This clone was counted only a few times. The gene calls are TRBV7-2 and TRBJ2-5, with D possibly TRBD2 on 5 matching bases. Germline CDR1 is SGHTA and CDR2 is FQGNSA. This CDR3 has 12 residues. V was clipped by 6 bases and J by 9 bases, with 14 bases between them. This CDR3 reads CASSPPAGSQYF. The CDR3 DNA reads as TGTGCCAGCAGTCCCCCGGCGGGTTCCCAGTACTTC.

About this clone itself: Other DNA sequences from this sample encode an identical CDR3 as well. The chain is built from TRBV14 and TRBJ2-7; D not certain. Trimming pared 2 bases from V and 2 bases from J, leaving 1 base between. This CDR3 is 11 amino acids long. Germline V gene data show CDR1 as SGHDN and CDR2 as FVKESK. CDR3 region: CASSQTYEQYF. CDR3 coding DNA: TGTGCCAGCAGCCAAACCTACGAGCAGTACTTC.

The chain recombines TRBV6-5 with TRBJ2-3, with D hard to call. The ends were cut back, 6 bases at V and 5 bases at J, with 6 bases in the middle. The CDR3 totals 11 residues. The germline CDR1 and CDR2 sequences are MNHEY and SVGAGI. In DNA, the CDR3 is TGTGCCAGCAGGAAAAAAGATACGCAGTATTTT. It yields the protein CASRKKDTQYF.

The V and J genes are TRBV7-2 and TRBJ1-5, with TRBD1 as a possible D gene (5 bases). This CDR3 region has 13 residues. With 6 bases removed from V and 2 bases from J, the gap between germline ends came to 8 bases. Germline assignment: CDR1 SGHTA and CDR2 FQGNSA. DNA for the CDR3: TGTGCCAGCAGTGGAGGGGGCAATCAGCCCCAGCATTTT. This codes for CASSGGGNQPQHF.

The J gene is TRBJ2-1, the V gene TRBV30, with D perhaps assigned TRBD1 or TRBD2 (5 bases each). This CDR3 has 15 amino acids. CDR1 and CDR2 from the germline V gene are GTSNPN and SVGIG (reference sequence). Trimming cost V 2 bases and J 9 bases, with 20 bases left between them. CDR3: CAWSSRGAGRSEQFF. The CDR3 bases are TGTGCCTGGAGTTCGAGGGGCGCCGGCCGGAGTGAGCAGTTCTTC.

This chain joins TRBV9 and TRBJ2-1; TRBD2 is a possible D gene (5 bases). Deletions cut 0 bases from V and 9 bases from J, with 13 bases between. Germline assignment: CDR1 SGDLS and CDR2 YYNGEE. The CDR3 has 14 amino acids. The CDR3 coding sequence is TGTGCCAGCAGCGTAGCTATTAGCGCTGGTGAGCAGTTCTTC. Residues: CASSVAISAGEQFF.